One and the same sample provided the 16 T cell receptor beta chains below, sequenced in a study of blood T cell repertoires in COVID-19. Measured with immunoSEQ multiplex PCR; TCRdb has only the in-frame clones, and not every one. This table holds some 69,000 clones, approximately 80% found once. Specimen: peripheral blood. These receptors were taken from a woman in her seventies with acute or convalescent COVID-19.

The CDR3 here is CASSRPGTSGNTGELFF. In DNA, the CDR3 is TGTGCCAGCAGCCGACCCGGGACTAGCGGGAACACCGGGGAGCTGTTTTTT. The chain carries TRBV11-2 and TRBJ2-2, with TRBD2 matching over 11 bases. In germline, CDR1 is SGHAT, CDR2 FQNNGV. CDR3 length: 17 residues. V gave up 5 bases and J gave up 1 base; unmatched junction bases: 6.

The chain recombines TRBV19 with TRBJ2-6; D not certain. The V gene lost 6 bases and the J gene lost 0 bases, with 18 bases spanning the gap. Germline V lookup: CDR1 LNHDA, CDR2 SQIVND (reference sequence). CDR3 length equals 18 residues. Here the CDR3 reads CASRRKAIAASGANVLTF. Written as DNA, the CDR3 is TGTGCCAGTAGACGAAAGGCGATAGCTGCCTCTGGGGCCAACGTCCTGACTTTC. The whole variable domain, remainder taken from reference TRBV19 and TRBJ2-6, is DGGITQSPKYLFRKEGQNVTLSCEQNLNHDAMYWYRQDPGQGLRLIYYSQIVNDFQKGDIAEGYSVSREKKESFPLTVTSAQKNPTAFYLCASRRKAIAASGANVLTFGAGSRLTVL.

Written as DNA, the CDR3 is TGTGCCAGCAGCTTGGGACAGGGGAGGAACACTGAAGCTTTCTTT. It specifies CASSLGQGRNTEAFF. V and J are TRBV5-5 and TRBJ1-1, with 8 bases aligning to TRBD1. The CDR3 is 15 amino acids. Germline V lookup: CDR1 SGHKS, CDR2 YYEKEE (reference sequence). J was trimmed by 1 base and V by 0 bases; bases with no gene match: 2.

The genes are TRBV28 and TRBJ2-2, with 11 nucleotides matching TRBD2. J gave up 9 bases and V 2 bases, and 5 bases lay outside the gene matches. The germline CDR1 and CDR2 sequences are MDHEN and SYDVKM. The CDR3 extends over 15 amino acids. CDR3 nucleotide sequence: TGTGCCAGCAGTTTAGGAACTAGCGGGAGCCGGGAGCTGTTTTTT. This translates into CASSLGTSGSRELFF. The variable domain in full, with the rest retrieved from reference TRBV28 and TRBJ2-2, is DVKVTQSSRYLVKRTGEKVFLECVQDMDHENMFWYRQDPGLGLRLIYFSYDVKMKEKGDIPEGYSVSREKKERFSLILESASTNQTSMYLCASSLGTSGSRELFFGEGSRLTVL.

This clone was picked up a small number of times. The rearrangement links TRBV14 to TRBJ2-3; D may be TRBD2 (6 bases). The CDR3 length is 16 residues. V lost 3 bases, J lost 2 bases, and 15 bases lay in between. The germline gives CDR1 SGHDN, CDR2 FVKESK. CDR3 loop: CASSHLGRGYTDTQYF. CDR3 sequence (DNA): TGTGCCAGCAGCCATCTCGGGAGAGGGTACACAGATACGCAGTATTTT. Drawing the rest from reference TRBV14 and TRBJ2-3, the complete variable domain is EAGVTQFPSHSVIEKGQTVTLRCDPISGHDNLYWYRRVMGKEIKFLLHFVKESKQDESGMPNNRFLAERTGGTYSTLKVQPAELEDSGVYFCASSHLGRGYTDTQYFGPGTRLTVL.

V gene TRBV7-2 combines with J gene TRBJ1-2, with 7 bases that match TRBD1. This CDR3 comprises 14 residues. V shed 3 bases, J shed 7 bases, and the junction held 8 bases outside the gene matches. Germline values: CDR1 SGHTA, CDR2 FQGNSA. The CDR3 DNA follows: TGTGCCAGCAGCTTTCGTACAGGGGCGGGTGGCTACACCTTC. Amino acid sequence: CASSFRTGAGGYTF.

The chain employs TRBV29-1 and TRBJ1-5; D may be TRBD1 (6 bases). Germline V lookup: CDR1 SQVTM, CDR2 ANQGSEA. V lost 7 bases and J lost 7, with 20 bases in between. The CDR3 spans 14 residues. The CDR3 loop is CSATTSGERQPQHF. The CDR3 bases are TGCAGCGCTACTACTTCAGGGGAACGCCAGCCCCAGCATTTT.

V gene TRBV19 combines with J gene TRBJ2-2, with D hard to call. Germline V CDR1 and CDR2: LNHDA, SQIVND (reference sequence). Trimming removed 10 bases from V and 1 base from J, with 13 bases in between. This CDR3 comprises 14 residues. The CDR3 nucleotides are TGTGCCACCACCTGGGCAGGGAACACCGGGGAGCTGTTTTTT. Translating it yields CATTWAGNTGELFF.

This rearrangement joins TRBV4-1 to TRBJ2-5, with TRBD1 matching over 10 bases. Losses at the gene ends were 8 bases for V and 0 bases for J; bases not matched to a gene: 6. This CDR3 spans 15 amino acids. CDR1 and CDR2 from the germline V gene are MGHRA and YSYEKL. As DNA, the CDR3 is TGCGCCAGCGGACAGGGGGGACTATACCAAGAGACCCAGTACTTC. Protein product: CASGQGGLYQETQYF.

This chain links TRBV5-1 with TRBJ1-6; no clear D gene. CDR1 and CDR2 (germline): SGHRS, YFSETQ. V was clipped by 1 base and J by 6 bases, with 11 bases between them. There are 15 residues in the CDR3. In nucleotides, the CDR3 is TGCGCCAGCAGCTTGTTTCCGGGGTTTAATTCACCCCTCCACTTT. Amino acids: CASSLFPGFNSPLHF. Supplemented by reference TRBV5-1 and TRBJ1-6, the full variable domain reads KAGVTQTPRYLIKTRGQQVTLSCSPISGHRSVSWYQQTPGQGLQFLFEYFSETQRNKGNFPGRFSGRQFSNSRSEMNVSTLELGDSALYLCASSLFPGFNSPLHFGNGTRLTVT.

This sequence joins TRBV5-5 and TRBJ2-1; a possible D gene is TRBD1 (6 bases). CDR1 and CDR2 (germline): SGHKS, YYEKEE (reference sequence). The CDR3 covers 13 residues. The V end lost 2 bases, the J end lost 6 bases, and 9 bases lay between the germline ends. This CDR3 reads CASSLRGFNEQFF. CDR3 sequence (DNA): TGTGCCAGCAGCTTAAGGGGGTTCAATGAGCAGTTCTTC.

The chain recombines TRBV3-1 (or the pseudogene TRBV3-2) with TRBJ2-3, with D unclear. The CDR3 sequence is 12 residues long. CDR1 is LGHDT, CDR2 YNNKEL, per germline (reference sequence). Trimming pared 1 base from V and 7 bases from J, leaving 6 bases between. As DNA, the CDR3 is TGTGCCAGCAGCCAAGCCGGGTATACGCAGTATTTT. It encodes CASSQAGYTQYF.

The chain combines TRBV7-2 with TRBJ2-1; 16 nucleotides match TRBD2. With V trimmed by 4 bases and J by 1 base, 7 bases remained unmatched. Germline CDR1 is SGHTA and CDR2 is FQGNSA. This CDR3 is built from 19 residues. The CDR3 nucleotides are TGTGCCAGCAGCTCCACGGGACTAGCGGGAGGGAGTTCCTACAATGAGCAGTTCTTC. This encodes CASSSTGLAGGSSYNEQFF.

The chain is built from TRBV30 and TRBJ2-3; a weak D match, TRBD1 (5 bases). The CDR3 length is 15 residues. Trimming left V 0 bases short and J 7 bases short, with 17 bases between. From germline, CDR1 is GTSNPN and CDR2 SVGIG (reference sequence). The CDR3 is CAWSVGARRTNTQYF. The CDR3 DNA reads TGTGCCTGGAGTGTTGGGGCACGCCGTACTAATACGCAGTATTTT.

Only a few counts were recorded for this clone. The chain carries TRBV6-5 and TRBJ1-4; 7 bases are a match to TRBD1. V lost 6 bases, J lost 6 bases, and 4 bases stayed unmatched. Germline V lookup: CDR1 MNHEY, CDR2 SVGAGI. The CDR3 has 13 residues. CDR3 region: CASSRDRDEKLFF. CDR3 nucleotide sequence: TGTGCCAGCAGCCGGGACAGAGATGAAAAACTGTTTTTT.

V gene TRBV2 combines with J gene TRBJ1-5; D not resolved. From germline, CDR1 is SNHLY and CDR2 FYNNEI. V was clipped by 7 bases and J by 0 bases, with 13 bases between them. CDR3 size: 15 residues. The CDR3 region has the DNA TGTGCCAGCACCATGAACTCCCATAGCAATCAGCCCCAGCATTTT. It codes for CASTMNSHSNQPQHF.